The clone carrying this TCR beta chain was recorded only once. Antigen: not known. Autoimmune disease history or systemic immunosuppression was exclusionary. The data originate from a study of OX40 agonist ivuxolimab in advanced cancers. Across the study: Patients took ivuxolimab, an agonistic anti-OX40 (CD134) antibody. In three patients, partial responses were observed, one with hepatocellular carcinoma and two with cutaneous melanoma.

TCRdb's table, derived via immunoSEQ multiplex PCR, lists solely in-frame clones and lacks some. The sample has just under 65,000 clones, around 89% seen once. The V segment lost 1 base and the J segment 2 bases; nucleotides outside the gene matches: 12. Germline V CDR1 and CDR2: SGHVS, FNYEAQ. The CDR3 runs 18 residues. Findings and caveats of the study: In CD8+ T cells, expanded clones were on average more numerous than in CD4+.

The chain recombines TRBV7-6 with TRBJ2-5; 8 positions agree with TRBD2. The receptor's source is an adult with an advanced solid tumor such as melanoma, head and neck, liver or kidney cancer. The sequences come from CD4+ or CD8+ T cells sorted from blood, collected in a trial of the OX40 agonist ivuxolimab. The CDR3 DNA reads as TGTGCCAGCAGCTTAGTAGGACGGGGGGGCACTCAGCAAGAGACCCAGTACTTC. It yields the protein CASSLVGRGGTQQETQYF.